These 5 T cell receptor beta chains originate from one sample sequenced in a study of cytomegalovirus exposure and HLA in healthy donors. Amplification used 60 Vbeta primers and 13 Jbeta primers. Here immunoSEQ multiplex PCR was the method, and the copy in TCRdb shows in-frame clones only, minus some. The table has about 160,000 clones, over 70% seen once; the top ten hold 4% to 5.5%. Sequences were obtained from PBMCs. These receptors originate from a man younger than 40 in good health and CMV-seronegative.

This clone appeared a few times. The CDR3 is CASRINGQTGNTIYF. CDR3 bases: TGTGCCAGCAGGATAAATGGACAGACCGGAAACACCATATATTTT. This chain joins TRBV6-6 and TRBJ1-3; weak D call: TRBD1 (6 bases). There are 15 residues in the CDR3. V lost 6 bases to trimming and J lost 4 bases, with 16 bases between them. Germline lookup yields CDR1 MNHNY and CDR2 SVGAGI (reference sequence).

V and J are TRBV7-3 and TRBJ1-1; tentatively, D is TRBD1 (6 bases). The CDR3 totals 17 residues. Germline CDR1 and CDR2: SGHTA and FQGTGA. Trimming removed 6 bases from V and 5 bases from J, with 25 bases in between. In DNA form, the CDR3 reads TGTGCCAGCAGGCTCAGTCCGGGGGGCGGCGTGTTAACTGAAGCTTTCTTT. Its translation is CASRLSPGGGVLTEAFF.

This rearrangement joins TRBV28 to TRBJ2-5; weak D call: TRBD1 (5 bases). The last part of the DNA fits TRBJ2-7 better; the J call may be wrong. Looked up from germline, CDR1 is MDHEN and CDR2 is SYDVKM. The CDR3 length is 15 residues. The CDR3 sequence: CASTMDVGASYEQYF. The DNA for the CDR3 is TGTGCCAGCACCATGGACGTTGGGGCCAGCTACGAGCAGTACTTC.

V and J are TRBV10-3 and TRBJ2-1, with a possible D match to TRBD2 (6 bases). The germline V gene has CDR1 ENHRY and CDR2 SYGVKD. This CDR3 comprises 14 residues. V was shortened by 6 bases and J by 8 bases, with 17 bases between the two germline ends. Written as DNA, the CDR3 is TGTGCCATCAGCCCGGGAAAATCGGGGGATGAGCAGTTCTTC. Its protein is CAISPGKSGDEQFF.

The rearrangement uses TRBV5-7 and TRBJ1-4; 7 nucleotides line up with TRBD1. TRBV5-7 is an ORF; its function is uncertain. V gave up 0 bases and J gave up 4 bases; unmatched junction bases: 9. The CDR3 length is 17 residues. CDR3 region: CASSLGTPGQSNEKLFF. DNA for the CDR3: TGTGCCAGCAGCTTGGGAACACCGGGACAGAGTAATGAAAAACTGTTTTTT.